One and the same sample provided the 29 T cell receptor beta chains below, sequenced in a study of neurological immune-mediated disorders. Each CDR3 protein is one row after TCRdb ran MiXCR on the 5' RACE reads. The data show 65,000 to 80,000 distinct CDR3 sequences, approximately 5% seen once. Sequences were obtained from PBMCs. All receptors come from a woman in her 70s with multiple sclerosis.

This clonotype was detected many times. The CDR3 here is CATSRGGSSYNEQFF. The CDR3 DNA reads TGTGCCACCAGCAGAGGTGGGAGCTCCTACAATGAGCAGTTCTTC. The chain carries TRBV15 and TRBJ2-1; D possibly corresponds to TRBD2 (5 bases). CDR3 size: 15 residues. CDR1 is LNHNV and CDR2 is YYDKDF in the germline V gene (reference sequence). Deletions cut 1 base from V and 0 bases from J, with 7 bases between.

This clonotype was seen many times. The genes are TRBV18 and TRBJ1-1; TRBD1 matches at 7 bases. The CDR3 contains 13 residues. The germline V gene encodes CDR1 KGHSH and CDR2 LQKENI. With 6 bases clipped from V and 6 bases from J, the junction kept 7 bases outside the gene matches. The chain's CDR3 is CASSITGAAEAFF. The DNA of the CDR3 is TGTGCCAGCTCGATAACAGGGGCGGCTGAAGCTTTCTTT.

This clonotype was seen repeatedly, ten times or more. The chain links TRBV5-1 to TRBJ1-2, with 9 bases aligning to TRBD1. Per the germline V gene, CDR1 is SGHRS and CDR2 is YFSETQ. The CDR3 runs to 16 residues. Trimming took 0 bases from V and 4 from J; bases not matched to a gene: 7. The CDR3: CASSLAPGDRVYGYTF. CDR3 DNA: TGCGCCAGCAGCTTGGCTCCAGGGGACAGGGTCTATGGCTACACCTTC.

This clonotype was detected many times. V gene TRBV20-1 combines with J gene TRBJ1-2; D is unclear. The CDR3 totals 13 residues. Trimming removed 1 base from V and 0 bases from J, with 6 bases in between. Per germline, CDR1 DFQATT and CDR2 SNEGSKA (reference sequence). The CDR3 bases are TGCAGTGCTAGAGTAACTACTAACTATGGCTACACCTTC. The encoded protein is CSARVTTNYGYTF.

This clonotype has only a few counts. V is TRBV6-5 and J is TRBJ2-5; D call uncertain. The V gene's germline CDR1 is MNHEY and CDR2 SVGAGI. With 5 bases removed from V and 4 bases from J, the gap between germline ends came to 11 bases. The CDR3 runs 13 residues. The CDR3: CASSPDGRETQYF. The CDR3 coding sequence is TGTGCCAGCAGTCCCGACGGTCGAGAGACCCAGTACTTC.

This clonotype has ten or more counts. V gene TRBV7-6 combines with J gene TRBJ2-1; 11 positions agree with TRBD2. The germline V gene encodes CDR1 SGHVS and CDR2 FNYEAQ. V was clipped by 5 bases and J by 5 bases; unmatched bases: 5. The CDR3 covers 15 residues. Here the CDR3 DNA reads TGTGCCAGCAGCAGGGGGACTAGCGGACACAATGAGCAGTTCTTC. This encodes CASSRGTSGHNEQFF.

Ten or more counts support this clonotype. The gene calls are TRBV3-1 and TRBJ2-7, with 8 bases fitting TRBD2. This CDR3 spans 17 amino acids. V lost 4 bases, J lost 2 bases, and 13 bases stayed unmatched. Germline values: CDR1 LGHDT, CDR2 YNNKEL (reference sequence). DNA of the CDR3: TGTGCCAGCAGCCCCTCAGTCGGTAGCGGGACCCCCTACGAGCAGTACTTC. Residues: CASSPSVGSGTPYEQYF.

There are many counts of this clonotype. This chain links TRBV11-1 with TRBJ2-3; D is unresolved. The CDR3 consists of 14 residues. V was pared by 5 bases and J by 3 bases, with 12 bases between. Germline V gene sequence: CDR1 SGHAT, CDR2 FQDESV (reference sequence). The CDR3 DNA reads TGTGCCAGCAGCGCCCCTGAATTGACAGATACGCAGTATTTT. Protein: CASSAPELTDTQYF.

At least ten counts were recorded for this clonotype. The DNA for the CDR3 is TGTGCCAGCAGCTTAGCGCGGACAGGGAACTATGGCTACACCTTC. Translating gives CASSLARTGNYGYTF. The rearrangement links TRBV7-2 to TRBJ1-2; 8 bases are shared with TRBD1. CDR3 size: 15 residues. V gave up 0 bases and J gave up 2 bases; unmatched junction bases: 2. CDR1 is SGHTA, CDR2 FQGNSA, per germline.

The table lists this clonotype with many counts. The rearrangement links TRBV20-1 to TRBJ2-7, with TRBD1 identical over 7 bases. The CDR3 has 15 amino acids. Germline assignment: CDR1 DFQATT and CDR2 SNEGSKA (reference sequence). The trim removed 1 base at V and 3 bases at J, leaving 9 bases unmatched. The CDR3 DNA is TGCAGTGCTAGAGCCCCCTCCAGGGGGAGCTACGAGCAGTACTTC. Translating gives CSARAPSRGSYEQYF.

This clonotype has ten or more counts. This chain uses TRBV4-2 with TRBJ2-4; perhaps TRBD2 as D (5 bases). The V gene lost 0 bases and the J gene lost 0 bases, with 24 bases spanning the gap. CDR1 and CDR2 from the germline V gene are LGHNA and YNFKEQ. This CDR3 region has 21 residues. The CDR3 loop reads CASSQESDRGTRDLAKNIQYF. CDR3 nucleotide sequence: TGTGCCAGCAGCCAAGAATCTGACCGGGGAACGCGAGATCTAGCCAAAAACATTCAGTACTTC.

This clonotype was detected many times. The genes are TRBV7-6 and TRBJ2-1; D call uncertain. CDR3 length: 13 amino acids. Germline CDR1 and CDR2: SGHVS and FNYEAQ. V lost 1 base, J lost 6 bases, and 7 bases lay in between. CDR3 nucleotide sequence: TGTGCCAGCAGCTTAGATAGGGTCAATGAGCAGTTCTTC. Its protein is CASSLDRVNEQFF.

This clonotype was seen at least ten times. This rearrangement joins TRBV5-1 to TRBJ2-1, with D maybe TRBD1 (5 bases). This CDR3 has 14 amino acids. Germline V gives CDR1 SGHRS, CDR2 YFSETQ. Trimming left V 5 bases short and J 1 base short, with 10 bases between. The CDR3 sequence: CASRPTVSYNEQFF. The CDR3 DNA follows: TGCGCCAGCAGACCGACAGTTTCCTACAATGAGCAGTTCTTC.

This clonotype has a count of ten or more. This chain uses TRBV29-1 with TRBJ1-1; D is ambiguous. Germline CDR1 and CDR2: SQVTM and ANQGSEA. This CDR3 is 13 amino acids long. Trimming removed 7 bases at V and 1 base at J, with 13 bases between. The CDR3 loop is CSGIRRENTEAFF. The DNA of the CDR3 is TGCAGCGGGATAAGAAGGGAGAACACTGAAGCTTTCTTT.

This clonotype occurred many times. The chain recombines TRBV5-1 with TRBJ1-1, with TRBD1 matching 8 bases. Germline CDR1 reads SGHRS; CDR2 reads YFSETQ. The V segment lost 4 bases and the J segment 2 bases; nucleotides outside the gene matches: 4. The CDR3 has 14 residues. CDR3 loop: CASSHDRGNTEAFF. CDR3 sequence (DNA): TGCGCCAGCAGCCACGACAGGGGAAACACTGAAGCTTTCTTT.

Notes on this clonotype: This may arise from a read error, as a much more abundant clone is one base away. The rearrangement uses TRBV5-1 and TRBJ2-5; D remains ambiguous. CDR3 length: 14 residues. Germline CDR1 and CDR2: SGHRS and YFSETQ. CDR3 in DNA: TGCGCCAGCAGCTTTGCAGCTGCACAAGAGAACCAGTACTTC. It yields the protein CASSFAAAQENQYF.

This clonotype was counted at least ten times. The V call is TRBV20-1, the J call TRBJ1-3, with 7 bases lining up with TRBD1. This CDR3 has 17 residues. Germline V CDR1 and CDR2: DFQATT, SNEGSKA (reference sequence). The V gene end was trimmed by 6 bases and the J gene end by 0 bases; junction bases not matched to a gene: 14. CDR3 DNA: TGCAGTGCCACGATGGACAGGCGTCCTCCCTCTGGAAACACCATATATTTT. Translating it yields CSATMDRRPPSGNTIYF.

The chain is built from TRBV6-5 and TRBJ2-7; a weak D match, TRBD2 (7 bases). From germline, CDR1 is MNHEY and CDR2 SVGAGI. The CDR3 runs 13 residues. V was cut by 7 bases and J by 6 bases, with 16 bases left in between. The DNA of the CDR3 is TGTGCCAGCAAGACTAGCAGGGGACTCGAGCAGTACTTC. Its protein product is CASKTSRGLEQYF.

About this clonotype: Germline and junction disagree at one end, which may indicate a read error. This chain uses TRBV9 with TRBJ2-3; 7 bases fit TRBD1. Germline assignment: CDR1 SGDLS and CDR2 YYNGEE. This CDR3 region has 15 residues. CDR3 sequence reads: CASSVIRGQTDKQYF. For the CDR3, the DNA is TGTGCCAGCAGCGTAATCCGGGGACAGACAGATAAGCAGTATTTT.

This clonotype was counted at least ten times. The V gene is TRBV5-1, the J gene TRBJ2-7; 7 bases agree with TRBD2. CDR3 length: 15 residues. J gave up 4 bases and V 4 bases, and 11 bases lay outside the gene matches. CDR1 is SGHRS and CDR2 is YFSETQ in the germline V gene. This CDR3 reads CASSTMGREWYEQYF. The CDR3 region has the DNA TGCGCCAGCAGCACCATGGGGCGGGAGTGGTACGAGCAGTACTTC. Full variable domain (outside the CDR3, taken from reference TRBV5-1 and TRBJ2-7): KAGVTQTPRYLIKTRGQQVTLSCSPISGHRSVSWYQQTPGQGLQFLFEYFSETQRNKGNFPGRFSGRQFSNSRSEMNVSTLELGDSALYLCASSTMGREWYEQYFGPGTRLTVT.

This clonotype has a count of ten or more. DNA of the CDR3: TGTGCCAGCATCCATACAGGGGAGGCCACTGAAGCTTTCTTT. The encoded protein is CASIHTGEATEAFF. This sequence joins TRBV11-2 and TRBJ1-1, with TRBD1 identical over 7 bases. This CDR3 is 14 amino acids long. CDR1 is SGHAT and CDR2 is FQNNGV in the germline V gene. V dropped 7 bases and J dropped 4; count of bases not matched to a gene: 9.

This clonotype was seen repeatedly, ten times or more. The chain links TRBV2 to TRBJ1-2; TRBD1 matches 8 bases. Germline CDR1 reads SNHLY; CDR2 reads FYNNEI. The CDR3 totals 14 residues. V shed 4 bases, J shed 4 bases, and the junction held 5 bases outside the gene matches. The CDR3 is CASSVTGGLYGYTF. As DNA, the CDR3 is TGTGCCAGCAGTGTAACAGGGGGACTCTATGGCTACACCTTC.

This clonotype has ten or more counts. This chain uses TRBV6-2 or TRBV6-3 with TRBJ2-5; 9 bases match TRBD2. The CDR3 loop spans 17 amino acids. CDR1 MNHEY and CDR2 SVGEGT come from the germline V gene. The V and J ends lost 3 bases and 1 base, in that order; junction bases with no gene match: 9. CDR3 region: CASSYGGTSSFQETQYF. The CDR3 coding sequence is TGTGCCAGCAGTTATGGGGGGACTAGCAGTTTCCAAGAGACCCAGTACTTC.

The table lists this clonotype with many counts. The chain links TRBV2 to TRBJ2-5; 8 bases align to TRBD2. CDR1 is SNHLY and CDR2 is FYNNEI in the germline V gene. The CDR3 is made up of 13 amino acids. Trimming removed 6 bases from V and 4 bases from J; junction bases left unmatched: 4. In nucleotides, the CDR3 is TGTGCCAGCAGCCGGACTAGCCGAGAGACCCAGTACTTC. As protein: CASSRTSRETQYF.

There are a few counts of this clonotype. This chain connects TRBV5-5 to TRBJ2-3; 10 bases map to TRBD2. CDR3 length: 15 amino acids. V trimming: 0 bases; J trimming: 5 bases; junction bases outside the gene matches: 3. The germline V gene has CDR1 SGHKS and CDR2 YYEKEE (reference sequence). The CDR3 region has the DNA TGTGCCAGCAGCTTGGTCCTAGCGGGAGTAGATACGCAGTATTTT. It encodes CASSLVLAGVDTQYF.

This clonotype was detected ten times or more. J is TRBJ1-1 and V is TRBV5-5, with D unresolved. V lost 4 bases, J lost 0 bases, and 1 base lay in between. Germline V gene lookup returns CDR1 SGHKS and CDR2 YYEKEE (reference sequence). This CDR3 is 11 amino acids long. CDR3 loop: CASSMNTEAFF. In DNA, the CDR3 is TGTGCCAGCAGCATGAACACTGAAGCTTTCTTT.

This clonotype was recorded at least ten times. The CDR3 sequence: CSARDPAAAYEQYF. The CDR3 DNA sequence: TGCAGTGCTAGAGATCCAGCGGCGGCCTACGAGCAGTACTTC. This chain uses TRBV20-1 with TRBJ2-7; maybe TRBD2 (5 bases). The CDR3 loop spans 14 amino acids. Between the trimmed V and J ends, which lost 0 bases and 2 bases, there was a span of 11 bases. Germline V gives CDR1 DFQATT, CDR2 SNEGSKA (reference sequence).

This clonotype came up many times. The chain uses TRBV5-1 and TRBJ1-5; D is unresolved. V gave up 0 bases and J gave up 0 bases, with 10 bases separating them. Germline V gene sequence: CDR1 SGHRS, CDR2 YFSETQ. The CDR3 consists of 16 residues. The CDR3 sequence is CASSLGDPNSNQPQHF. For the CDR3, the DNA is TGCGCCAGCAGCTTGGGTGATCCGAATAGCAATCAGCCCCAGCATTTT.

A remark on this clonotype: This may stem from a read error, because a much larger clone lies one nucleotide away. V is TRBV7-2 and J is TRBJ2-3; 9 positions agree with TRBD1. The CDR3 loop spans 15 amino acids. The germline gives CDR1 SGHTA, CDR2 FQGNSA. With 5 bases clipped from V and 5 bases from J, the junction kept 8 bases outside the gene matches. The CDR3: CASSKHRGQKDTQYF. As DNA, the CDR3 is TGTGCCAGCAGCAAACACAGGGGGCAGAAAGATACGCAGTATTTT.